This TCR beta chain was found in a study of blood T cell repertoires in COVID-19. Study-level background: The United States, Italy and Spain provided the acute and convalescent COVID-19 samples. From T cells, B-cell-depleted T cells, or PBMCs came the material, which was cDNA or gDNA.

The CDR3 has 14 amino acids. Trimming removed 3 bases from V and 12 bases from J, with 18 bases in between. From germline, CDR1 is MNHEY and CDR2 SMNVEV (reference sequence). In the original processing: Estimated nucleated cell counts came from reference gene primer amplification. TCRdb keeps only in-frame clones here, not all; method: immunoSEQ multiplex PCR. The DNA gave D and trimming, while V, J and clone size come from that table. The repertoire includes about 130,000 clones, 90% of them detected once, and around 4.6% sits in the top ten. Those enrolled in Seattle joined during active infection and were followed longitudinally afterward.

The receptor was derived from a man in his sixties with COVID-19, enrolled during active disease. The J gene is TRBJ2-1, the V gene TRBV27; a weak D match, TRBD1 (6 bases). Sequenced sample: peripheral blood. DNA of the CDR3: TGTGCCAGCAGTTTGGAACAGGGAGATGTTGGGCAGTTCTTC. It specifies CASSLEQGDVGQFF.